This TCR beta chain came from a study of shared T cell receptors in the human thymus. Profiling relied on immunoSEQ multiplex PCR, and the TCRdb table lists in-frame clones only, not all of them. Of hundreds of thousands of clones in the sample, over 75% were seen once. A note on this clone: At one end the junction does not follow the germline gene, possibly because of a read error. Other DNA sequences from this sample encode an identical CDR3 as well.

Germline V gives CDR1 SEHNR, CDR2 FQNEAQ (reference sequence). CDR3 length: 15 residues. A further study also used this sample, focusing on human thymus T cells. From that report: Resections from corrective heart surgery supplied the thymus tissue. Usage of V and J genes appeared biased in thymic and blood repertoires. In unrelated individuals, thymic repertoires overlapped highly, according to related research.

The V and J genes are TRBV7-9 and TRBJ1-6; D is perhaps TRBD1 (5 bases). The sequence derives from a boy in the first two years of life with a congenital heart defect. The sequencing input was thymocytes. This CDR3 is CASSQIQGGNSPLHF. The CDR3 DNA reads as TGCGCCAGCAGCCAAATCCAGGGAGGCAATTCACCCCTCCACTTT.